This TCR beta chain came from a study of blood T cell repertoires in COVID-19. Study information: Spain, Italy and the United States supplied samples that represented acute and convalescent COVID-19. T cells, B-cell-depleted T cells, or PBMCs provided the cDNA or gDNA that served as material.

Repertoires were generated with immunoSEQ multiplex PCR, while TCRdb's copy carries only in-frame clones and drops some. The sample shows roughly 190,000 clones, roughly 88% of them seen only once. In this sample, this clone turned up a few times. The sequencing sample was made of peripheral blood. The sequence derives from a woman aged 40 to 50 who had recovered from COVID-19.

CDR3 DNA: TGCGCCAGCAGCCAAGCAGGCGCCACTGAAGCTTTCTTT. This translates into CASSQAGATEAFF. The chain joins TRBV4-1 to TRBJ1-1; D is uncertain. This CDR3 comprises 13 residues. With 1 base removed from V and 4 bases from J, the gap between germline ends came to 7 bases. Germline loops: CDR1 MGHRA, CDR2 YSYEKL.